This TCR beta chain was observed in a study of T cells in Graves' hyperthyroidism and ophthalmopathy. There were TCR beta CDR3 regions amplified from RNA transcripts. The TCR CDR3 was amplified in a first-round RT-PCR using the HTBI primer set. TCRdb called the multiplex PCR reads again in MiXCR, with one record for every CDR3 protein. Seen here are 500,000 to 700,000 distinct CDR3 sequences, over 15% observed once, and the top ten hold approximately 18%. Germline V gives CDR1 MNHEY, CDR2 SMNVEV (reference sequence). The CDR3 consists of 12 residues. J was trimmed by 6 bases and V by 11 bases; bases with no gene match: 9.

Sequenced material: blood. V is TRBV27 and J is TRBJ1-2; TRBD1 agrees at 7 bases. This receptor was obtained from a woman between 18 and 30 years old with Graves' hyperthyroidism. CDR3 coding DNA: TGTGCCTCCCGACAGGGATCGCATGGCTACACCTTC. The encoded protein is CASRQGSHGYTF.